This T cell receptor (beta chain) was retrieved from a study of T cell clonality in common variable immunodeficiency. Overall study findings and caveats: In common variable immunodeficiency, TCR beta chains reportedly carried fewer deletions and N-nucleotide insertions.

This clone was seen only a few times. The antigen remains undetermined. The read ends 3 residues shy of where the CDR3 ends; the end is completed using the germline J gene. The germline CDR1 and CDR2 sequences are MNHEY and SVGEGT. The V and J ends lost 2 bases and 2 bases respectively, with 4 bases between them. This CDR3 region has 12 residues. Libraries were prepared by immunoSEQ multiplex PCR; TCRdb keeps only in-frame clonotypes and omits some of them. This sample comprises some 20,000 clones, none seen once only. The chain uses TRBV6-2 or TRBV6-3 and TRBJ2-7; no firm D call. This sequence originates from a human donor with common variable immunodeficiency. The sequenced material came from peripheral blood mononuclear cells. The CDR3 sequence is CASSYRPYEQYF. The part of the CDR3 DNA that was read is TGTGCCAGCAGTTACAGGCCCTACGAG.